This T cell receptor (beta chain) was retrieved from a study of blood T cell repertoires in COVID-19. Study as a whole: Samples came from the United States, Italy and Spain, spanning acute and convalescent COVID-19. T cells, B-cell-depleted T cells, or PBMCs provided the cDNA or gDNA that served as material.

Original processing methods: Quantification of nucleated cells was approximated via reference gene primer amplification. Clones were read by immunoSEQ multiplex PCR, and TCRdb kept only the in-frame ones, dropping some. That table furnishes V, J and clone size, whereas the DNA furnished D and trimming. This table has about 45,000 clones, around four fifths appearing once. Trimming removed 4 bases from V and 5 bases from J; junction bases left unmatched: 8. The germline CDR1 and CDR2 sequences are LGHNA and YNFKEQ. This CDR3 region has 15 residues. J is TRBJ2-3 and V is TRBV4-2, with 8 bases identical to TRBD2. The TCR sequence derives from an elderly woman with acute or convalescent COVID-19. The sequencing sample was made of peripheral blood. The CDR3 region is CASSPRSGGIDTQYF. In DNA form, the CDR3 reads TGTGCCAGCAGCCCGAGAAGCGGGGGTATAGATACGCAGTATTTT.